What follows are 9 T cell receptor beta chains derived from one specimen sequenced in a study of cytomegalovirus exposure and HLA in healthy donors. PCR involved 60 Vbeta and 13 Jbeta primers. Profiling relied on immunoSEQ multiplex PCR, and the TCRdb table lists in-frame clones only, not all of them. The data show 210,000 or so clones, under 90% seen once. Material: PBMCs. These receptors were taken from a human donor in good health.

This chain uses TRBV19 with TRBJ1-4; D call uncertain. The V end lost 6 bases, the J end lost 4 bases, and 12 bases lay between the germline ends. The CDR3 runs to 14 residues. Germline V lookup: CDR1 LNHDA, CDR2 SQIVND (reference sequence). The CDR3 coding sequence is TGTGCCAGTAGCCCAGCGGGGAGTAATGAAAAACTGTTTTTT. It yields the protein CASSPAGSNEKLFF.

This chain connects TRBV5-1 to TRBJ2-2; D gene unclear. V was cut by 2 bases and J by 0 bases, with 8 bases left in between. Germline assignment: CDR1 SGHRS and CDR2 YFSETQ. The CDR3 is made up of 15 amino acids. As DNA, the CDR3 is TGCGCCAGCAGCTTCGAGGAAGCGAACACCGGGGAGCTGTTTTTT. Its translation is CASSFEEANTGELFF.

This rearrangement joins TRBV29-1 to TRBJ1-2; a possible D gene is TRBD1 (6 bases). The CDR3 has 13 residues. CDR1 and CDR2 (germline): SQVTM, ANQGSEA. Trimming shortened V by 2 bases and J by 8 bases, and 15 bases separated the two germline ends. Here the CDR3 reads CSVELGRGLGYTF. In DNA form, the CDR3 reads TGCAGCGTTGAATTGGGCAGGGGCTTAGGCTACACCTTC.

V usage is TRBV4-3 and J usage is TRBJ2-3; the match to TRBD1 covers 10 bases. Losses at the gene ends were 3 bases for V and 7 bases for J; bases not matched to a gene: 10. Germline V gene sequence: CDR1 LGHNA, CDR2 YSLEER. CDR3 length: 16 residues. The CDR3 loop reads CASSQAGTGDRNTQYF. The CDR3 bases are TGCGCCAGCAGCCAGGCAGGGACAGGGGATCGTAATACGCAGTATTTT.

The chain links TRBV9 to TRBJ2-3; 7 nucleotides align to TRBD2. The V gene's germline CDR1 is SGDLS and CDR2 YYNGEE. The CDR3 is 14 amino acids. V gave up 2 bases and J gave up 3 bases; unmatched junction bases: 3. CDR3 sequence reads: CASSVFSGTDTQYF. CDR3 sequence (DNA): TGTGCCAGCAGCGTTTTTAGCGGGACAGATACGCAGTATTTT.

The V call is TRBV7-9, the J call TRBJ1-1, with 7 bases matching TRBD1. Germline trimming cut 3 bases from V and 4 bases from J; bases unmatched to any gene: 2. The germline gives CDR1 SEHNR, CDR2 FQNEAQ (reference sequence). The CDR3 has 13 residues. The CDR3 DNA sequence: TGTGCCAGCAGCTTCCAGGGGGTCACTGAAGCTTTCTTT. Translation gives CASSFQGVTEAFF.

The chain employs TRBV6-1 and TRBJ1-3; D gene unclear. This CDR3 is built from 13 residues. Trimming shortened V by 2 bases and J by 8 bases, and 10 bases separated the two germline ends. CDR1 and CDR2 (germline): MNHNS, SASEGT. The CDR3 protein is CASSERWGDTIYF. CDR3 coding DNA: TGTGCCAGCAGTGAACGATGGGGAGACACCATATATTTT.

This clone came up once. The rearrangement joins TRBV2 to TRBJ2-7, with 13 bases fitting TRBD2. The length of the CDR3 is 14 residues. Germline values: CDR1 SNHLY, CDR2 FYNNEI. J gave up 6 bases and V 6 bases, and 5 bases lay outside the gene matches. CDR3 nucleotides: TGTGCCAGCAGCCCGGGACTAGCGGGATTCGAGCAGTACTTC. Amino acids: CASSPGLAGFEQYF. Full variable domain (missing parts from reference TRBV2 and TRBJ2-7): EPEVTQTPSHQVTQMGQEVILRCVPISNHLYFYWYRQILGQKVEFLVSFYNNEISEKSEIFDDQFSVERPDGSNFTLKIRSTKLEDSAMYFCASSPGLAGFEQYFGPGTRLTVT.

Points on this clone: The same CDR3 arises from other DNA sequences in this sample as well. The chain carries TRBV7-9 and TRBJ1-1; D ambiguous. The germline CDR1 and CDR2 sequences are SEHNR and FQNEAQ (reference sequence). The V and J ends lost 5 bases and 0 bases respectively, with 7 bases between them. The CDR3 covers 13 residues. The CDR3 sequence: CASSPTVNTEAFF. CDR3 in DNA: TGTGCCAGCAGCCCCACGGTGAACACTGAAGCTTTCTTT.